This TCR beta chain was documented in a study of T cell responses to AZD1222 COVID-19 vaccine. Remarks on this clone: Its antigen is currently unknown.

General study results and limits: Spike-specific TCRs gained breadth and depth after people received two AZD1222 doses.

Data came from immunoSEQ multiplex PCR; TCRdb stores just in-frame clones and leaves some out. The table includes about 130,000 clones, approximately 83% detected once. With 3 bases removed from V and 9 bases from J, the gap between germline ends came to 18 bases. There are 15 residues in the CDR3. Germline CDR1 is SEHNR and CDR2 is FQNEAQ (reference sequence). This chain uses TRBV7-9 with TRBJ1-3; D gene ambiguous. This clonotype was obtained from an adult in good health. The source material was peripheral blood, sampled on day 0 of AZD1222 vaccination. The CDR3 region has the DNA TGTGCCAGCAGCTTCCTCACCTCTGGGGAGAGCACCATATATTTT. This translates into CASSFLTSGESTIYF.